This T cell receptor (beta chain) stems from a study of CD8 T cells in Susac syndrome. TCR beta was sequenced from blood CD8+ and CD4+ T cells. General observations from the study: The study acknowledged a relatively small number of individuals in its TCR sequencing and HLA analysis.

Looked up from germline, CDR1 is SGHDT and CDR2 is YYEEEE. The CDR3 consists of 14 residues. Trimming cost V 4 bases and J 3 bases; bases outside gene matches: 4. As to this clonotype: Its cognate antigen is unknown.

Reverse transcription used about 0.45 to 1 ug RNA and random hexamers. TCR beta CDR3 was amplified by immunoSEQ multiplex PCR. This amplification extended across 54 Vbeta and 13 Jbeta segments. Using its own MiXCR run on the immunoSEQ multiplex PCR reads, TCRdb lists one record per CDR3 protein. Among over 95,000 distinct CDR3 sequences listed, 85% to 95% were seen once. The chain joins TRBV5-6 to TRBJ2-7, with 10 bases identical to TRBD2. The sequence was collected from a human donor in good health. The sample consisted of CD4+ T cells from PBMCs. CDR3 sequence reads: CASSEASGSYEQYF. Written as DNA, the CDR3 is TGTGCCAGCAGCGAGGCTAGCGGGAGCTACGAGCAGTACTTC. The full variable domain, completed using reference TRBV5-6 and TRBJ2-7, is DAGVTQSPTHLIKTRGQQVTLRCSPKSGHDTVSWYQQALGQGPQFIFQYYEEEERQRGNFPDRFSGHQFPNYSSELNVNALLLGDSALYLCASSEASGSYEQYFGPGTRLTVT.